This T cell receptor (beta chain) was sequenced during a study of cytomegalovirus exposure and HLA in healthy donors. The PCR had 60 Vbeta and 13 Jbeta primers. The assay was immunoSEQ multiplex PCR, and TCRdb's table has in-frame clones only and misses some. Here the sample spans roughly 160,000 clones, approximately 71% being singletons. Study-wide findings and caveats: In a later analysis, several top co-occurrence clusters appeared linked to parvovirus B19, influenza, CMV and Epstein-Barr virus.

Notes on this clone: Antigen: not known.

Germline V gene sequence: CDR1 SGHAT, CDR2 FQNNGV. V lost 2 bases to trimming and J lost 2 bases, with 8 bases between them. CDR3 length equals 14 residues. This clonotype originated in a girl aged 5-17 years in good health and CMV-seronegative. Specimen: PBMCs. The chain couples TRBV11-2 to TRBJ2-3, with D uncertain. The chain's CDR3 is CASSLRATTDTQYF. The CDR3 DNA sequence: TGTGCCAGCAGCTTAAGAGCAACCACAGATACGCAGTATTTT. Looking up the rest from reference TRBV11-2 and TRBJ2-3 gives the full variable domain: EAGVAQSPRYKIIEKRQSVAFWCNPISGHATLYWYQQILGQGPKLLIQFQNNGVVDDSQLPKDRFSAERLKGVDSTLKIQPAKLEDSAVYLCASSLRATTDTQYFGPGTRLTVL.